This is a list of T cell receptor beta chains from one sample in a study of T-cell reconstitution after alpha-beta-depleted transplantation in children. TCRdb reanalysed the PCR reads using MiXCR and keeps one entry per CDR3 protein. The sample gives approximately 99,000 distinct CDR3 sequences, roughly 6.1% of which show up once; roughly 25% is in the top ten. Sequenced here: PBMCs, mostly from graft donor cells, sampled 360 days after TCRalphabeta/CD19-depleted stem cell transplant. The receptors here all came from a male patient between 2 and 15 years old who had a stem cell transplant for acute lymphoblastic leukemia, so the T cells may come from the graft donor. The CDR3 runs from the conserved cysteine through the conserved F or W. Fields, in order: V gene, D gene, clone size, J gene, CDR3 protein, CDR3 DNA. The D gene is left open where the match is weak. Clone size appears in some rows only: once, few, many, or a class for an expanded clone.

v_call: TRBV10-3; d_call: NA; clone_size: many; j_call: TRBJ2-1; cdr3_aa: CAISEPYSFSYNEQFF; cdr3_nt: TGTGCCATCAGTGAGCCCTATAGCTTCTCCTACAATGAGCAGTTCTTC
v_call: TRBV5-1; d_call: NA; clone_size: many; j_call: TRBJ1-1; cdr3_aa: CASSLRQLTEAFF; cdr3_nt: TGCGCCAGCAGCTTGCGACAGCTCACTGAAGCTTTCTTT
v_call: TRBV29-1; d_call: NA; clone_size: many; j_call: TRBJ2-7; cdr3_aa: CSADVGTDKYF; cdr3_nt: TGCAGCGCCGATGTCGGGACTGACAAGTACTTC
v_call: TRBV20-1; d_call: TRBD2; clone_size: many; j_call: TRBJ2-1; cdr3_aa: CSARPSREALQSSYNEQFF; cdr3_nt: TGCAGTGCTAGACCCTCTCGGGAGGCCCTGCAGAGCTCCTACAATGAGCAGTTCTTC
v_call: TRBV20-1; d_call: NA; clone_size: many; j_call: TRBJ2-4; cdr3_aa: CSARAETYRVKNIQYF; cdr3_nt: TGCAGTGCTAGAGCCGAGACTTACAGGGTTAAAAACATTCAGTACTTC
v_call: TRBV18; d_call: NA; clone_size: few; j_call: TRBJ2-3; cdr3_aa: CASSPPHSTDTQYF; cdr3_nt: TGTGCCAGCTCACCACCCCATAGCACAGATACGCAGTATTTT
v_call: TRBV7-9; d_call: NA; clone_size: many; j_call: TRBJ2-7; cdr3_aa: CASSSGGDFYEQYF; cdr3_nt: TGTGCCAGCAGCTCTGGAGGGGACTTCTACGAGCAGTACTTC
v_call: TRBV4-1; d_call: NA; clone_size: NA; j_call: TRBJ1-5; cdr3_aa: CASSQARGEGQPQHF; cdr3_nt: TGCGCCAGCAGCCAAGCGAGGGGTGAGGGCCAGCCCCAGCATTTT
v_call: TRBV6-1; d_call: TRBD1; clone_size: many; j_call: TRBJ2-2; cdr3_aa: CASLAPDRAHTGELFF; cdr3_nt: TGTGCCAGCTTAGCCCCGGACAGGGCCCACACCGGGGAGCTGTTTTTT
v_call: TRBV6-6; d_call: NA; clone_size: few; j_call: TRBJ2-7; cdr3_aa: CASSTDNPYEQYF; cdr3_nt: TGTGCCAGCAGTACCGACAACCCCTACGAGCAGTACTTC
v_call: TRBV7-4; d_call: NA; clone_size: NA; j_call: TRBJ1-6; cdr3_aa: CASRRASGTPSSYNSPLHF; cdr3_nt: TGTGCCAGCAGACGAGCCTCCGGGACACCTAGCTCCTATAATTCACCCCTCCACTTT
v_call: TRBV9; d_call: NA; clone_size: many; j_call: TRBJ2-2; cdr3_aa: CASSVSGEVELFF; cdr3_nt: TGTGCCAGCAGCGTCTCGGGAGAAGTGGAGCTGTTTTTT
v_call: TRBV6-2/TRBV6-3; d_call: NA; clone_size: few; j_call: TRBJ2-6; cdr3_aa: CASSRKSSGANVLTF; cdr3_nt: TGTGCCAGCAGTCGTAAGAGCTCTGGGGCCAACGTCCTGACTTTC
v_call: TRBV9; d_call: NA; clone_size: many; j_call: TRBJ2-7; cdr3_aa: CASSVAESYEQYF; cdr3_nt: TGTGCCAGCAGCGTAGCAGAGAGCTACGAGCAGTACTTC
v_call: TRBV20-1; d_call: NA; clone_size: many; j_call: TRBJ2-3; cdr3_aa: CSAYASTDTQYF; cdr3_nt: TGCAGTGCTTACGCTAGCACAGATACGCAGTATTTT
v_call: TRBV29-1; d_call: TRBD1; clone_size: few; j_call: TRBJ1-1; cdr3_aa: CSVVQGAQAFF; cdr3_nt: TGCAGCGTTGTACAGGGGGCACAAGCTTTCTTT
v_call: TRBV3-1; d_call: NA; clone_size: NA; j_call: TRBJ2-5; cdr3_aa: CAICSYPGTKERETQYF; cdr3_nt: TGTGCCATCTGTTCTTACCCGGGAACCAAGGAACGAGAGACCCAGTACTTC
v_call: TRBV5-6; d_call: TRBD1; clone_size: many; j_call: TRBJ2-1; cdr3_aa: CASSSGQGYNEQFF; cdr3_nt: TGTGCCAGCAGCTCGGGACAGGGGTACAATGAGCAGTTCTTC
v_call: TRBV3-1; d_call: TRBD2; clone_size: few; j_call: TRBJ2-3; cdr3_aa: CASSQDWGGTDTQYF; cdr3_nt: TGTGCCAGCAGCCAAGATTGGGGGGGAACAGATACGCAGTATTTT
v_call: TRBV4-3; d_call: NA; clone_size: many; j_call: TRBJ1-1; cdr3_aa: CASSHTLNTEAFF; cdr3_nt: TGCGCCAGCAGCCATACTTTGAACACTGAAGCTTTCTTT
v_call: TRBV15; d_call: NA; clone_size: NA; j_call: TRBJ2-7; cdr3_aa: CATSPLGASSYEQYF; cdr3_nt: TGTGCCACCAGTCCCCTTGGCGCCAGCTCCTACGAGCAGTACTTC